The rows below give T cell receptor beta chains drawn from one sample of a study of Ad26.COV2.S vaccination and SARS-CoV-2 variants. TCRdb keeps only in-frame clones here, not all; method: immunoSEQ multiplex PCR. The sample lists fewer than 400,000 clones; 90% were seen once. The sequencing used peripheral blood, collected in a trial of Ad26.COV2.S vaccine versus placebo. These receptors all come from a person aged 18-65 years who received the Ad26.COV2.S COVID-19 vaccine or a placebo. Each CDR3 is given with its conserved first and last residue. The D gene is left open where the match is weak. The listing skips clone size in some rows; elsewhere it reads once, few, many or a size class.

TRBJ1-2 16 - TRBV5-1 - TGCGCCAGCAGCTTGGCGGGACAATCGGGTGACTATGGCTACACCTTC CASSLAGQSGDYGYTF
TRBJ1-6 16 - TRBV4-3 TRBD1 TGCGCCAGCAGTATACAGGGGGCCGGTGGGAATTCACCCCTCCACTTT CASSIQGAGGNSPLHF
TRBJ1-1 14 - TRBV27 - TGTGCCAGCAGTTTGTCCCAGGGATCCACTGAAGCTTTCTTT CASSLSQGSTEAFF
TRBJ2-3 12 - TRBV7-2 - TGTGCCAGTACGGTTTATACAGATACGCAGTATTTT CASTVYTDTQYF
TRBJ2-7 15 - TRBV18 TRBD1 TGTGCCAGCTCACCGGGACAGGGGGCGAGTAACGAGCAGTACTTC CASSPGQGASNEQYF
TRBJ1-1 13 - TRBV6-5 TRBD1 TGTGCCAGCAGTTACTCCAGGGGGACTGAAGCTTTCTTT CASSYSRGTEAFF
TRBJ2-5 12 - TRBV19 TRBD2 TGTGCCAGTAGTAGTGGCGGGGGGACCCAGTACTTC CASSSGGGTQYF
TRBJ2-6 18 - TRBV7-3 - TGTGCCAGCAGCTTAATGGCGGCCGGGGCGACTGGGGCCAACGTCCTGACTTTC CASSLMAAGATGANVLTF
TRBJ2-5 15 - TRBV7-2 - TGTGCCAGCAGCTTAGCAGGGGGGTTAGGAGAGACCCAGTACTTC CASSLAGGLGETQYF
TRBJ1-1 15 - TRBV19 - TGTGCCAGTAGTCTCGGAGGACAGCTGAACACTGAAGCTTTCTTT CASSLGGQLNTEAFF
TRBJ1-3 12 - TRBV30 - TGTGCCTGGAGTGGGGCCCTAAACACCATATATTTT CAWSGALNTIYF
TRBJ2-1 16 - TRBV4-1 TRBD2 TGCGCCAGCAGTATCCCCCCGGGAGGGCCCTACAATGAGCAGTTCTTC CASSIPPGGPYNEQFF
TRBJ1-5 12 - TRBV28 - TGTGCCAGCAGTCCGGGGACCAAGCCCCAGCATTTT CASSPGTKPQHF
TRBJ2-2 14 - TRBV6-2/TRBV6-3 TRBD1 TGTGCCAGCAGCCGCTCAACAGGGGGTAATGAGCTGTTTTTT CASSRSTGGNELFF
TRBJ2-3 12 - TRBV5-1 - TGCGCCAGCAGCTACAACACAGATACGCAGTATTTT CASSYNTDTQYF
TRBJ1-1 13 - TRBV27 - TGTGCCAGCAGTTTATTTACGAACACTGAAGCTTTCTTT CASSLFTNTEAFF
TRBJ1-2 16 - TRBV19 - TGTGCCAGTAGCCCGACCGACAGCCGAAATCCCTATGGCTACACCTTC CASSPTDSRNPYGYTF
TRBJ2-1 16 - TRBV13 TRBD2 TGTGCCAGCAGCTTAGCAGGACTAGCGGGTTCCAATGAGCAGTTCTTC CASSLAGLAGSNEQFF
TRBJ1-4 17 - TRBV7-2 TRBD1 TGTGCCAGCAGCTCGGACAGGGCCGCCCTGGTTGGCGAAAAACTGTTTTTT CASSSDRAALVGEKLFF
TRBJ2-2 15 - TRBV9 - TGTGCCAGCAGCATCGGGGGCTATAACACCGGGGAGCTGTTTTTT CASSIGGYNTGELFF
TRBJ1-5 15 - TRBV19 - TGTGCCAGTAGTAGTTCTCTGATAGGGGGACAGCCCCAGCATTTT CASSSSLIGGQPQHF
TRBJ1-2 15 - TRBV9 - TGTGCCAGCAGCGTTACAGGGCAACCATCCTATGGCTACACCTTC CASSVTGQPSYGYTF
TRBJ2-1 15 - TRBV27 TRBD2 TGTGCCAGCAGTTTGGGTCGGGAGGCCTACAATGAGCAGTTCTTC CASSLGREAYNEQFF
TRBJ2-1 13 - TRBV11-3 - TGTGCCAGCAGCTTAAATGCCCAGGGTGAGCAGTTCTTC CASSLNAQGEQFF
TRBJ2-2 13 - TRBV28 TRBD1 TGTGCCAGCACCGTACAGGGGGCCGGGGAGCTGTTTTTT CASTVQGAGELFF
TRBJ2-7 16 - TRBV19 TRBD1 TGTGCCAGTAGTATAGGAGAAGGGGGCCCCGACCTGCAGCAGTACTTC CASSIGEGGPDLQQYF
TRBJ2-7 14 once TRBV3-1/TRBV3-2 - TGTGCCAGCAGCCAAGATACAGGGATCTACGAGCAGTACTTC CASSQDTGIYEQYF
TRBJ1-1 14 - TRBV6-5 - TGTGCCAGCAGTTACTCAACAGTGAACACTGAAGCTTTCTTT CASSYSTVNTEAFF
TRBJ1-2 13 - TRBV6-2/TRBV6-3 - TGTGCCAGCAGTACGACAGGATTATATGGCTACACCTTC CASSTTGLYGYTF
TRBJ1-1 12 - TRBV6-1 - TGTGCCAGCAGACCCGACAACCTACCGACTTTCTTT CASRPDNLPTFF
TRBJ1-2 14 few TRBV7-2 - TGTGCCAGCAGCCCAACGATGACCGTCTATGGCTACACCTTC CASSPTMTVYGYTF
TRBJ1-5 16 - TRBV6-6 TRBD1 TGTGCCAGCAGGTCGACCGGGACAGGGATCAATCAGCCCCAGCATTTT CASRSTGTGINQPQHF
TRBJ2-3 18 - TRBV7-2 - TGTGCCAGCAGCTTCGCATTCGACTTTTCACCTAGCACAGATACGCAGTATTTT CASSFAFDFSPSTDTQYF
TRBJ1-1 16 - TRBV5-6 - TGTGCCAGCAGCTTGGGTGGAGGATACATGAACACTGAAGCTTTCTTT CASSLGGGYMNTEAFF
TRBJ2-1 17 - TRBV11-2 TRBD2 TGTGCCAGCAGCTTAGGGACTAGCGGGGGGATCTACAATGAGCAGTTCTTC CASSLGTSGGIYNEQFF
TRBJ1-1 15 - TRBV6-5 - TGTGCCAGCAGTCCCCCTCTTAAATGGCGCACTGAAGCTTTCTTT CASSPPLKWRTEAFF
TRBJ1-3 16 - TRBV25-1 - TGTGCCAGCAGTCCGAGGGAGGCGTCCTCTGGAAACACCATATATTTT CASSPREASSGNTIYF
TRBJ2-1 16 - TRBV9 - TGTGCCAGCAGCGTAGGCTTACTCCTGCCAATGAATGAGCAGTTCTTC CASSVGLLLPMNEQFF
TRBJ2-1 12 - TRBV19 - TGTGCCAGTAGTCATGGGGACCCCCCGGGGTTCTTC CASSHGDPPGFF
TRBJ2-2 13 - TRBV19 - TGTGCCAGTAGTATAACCGGAGCCGGGGAGCTGTTTTTT CASSITGAGELFF
TRBJ2-3 14 - TRBV6-2/TRBV6-3 - TGTGCCAGCAGCCTTGGCGGGTCCACAGATACGCAGTATTTT CASSLGGSTDTQYF